This passage covers 19 T cell receptor beta chains from one sample sequenced in a study of early T cells in non-severe SARS-CoV-2 infection. TCRdb re-called the 5' RACE reads with MiXCR, one entry per CDR3 protein. The table has around 82,000 distinct CDR3 sequences, around 11% seen once. Sequencing was carried out using whole blood. These receptors all stem from an adult who was a healthcare worker with PCR-confirmed SARS-CoV-2 infection or an uninfected control (not recorded which).

The sample holds a few counts of this clonotype. The CDR3 reads CASSTQAGTESSGANVLTF. The CDR3 DNA follows: TGCGCCAGCAGCACCCAGGCCGGGACAGAAAGCTCTGGGGCCAACGTCCTGACTTTC. This sequence joins TRBV5-1 and TRBJ2-6; TRBD1 matches at 7 bases. J gave up 0 bases and V 4 bases, and 13 bases lay outside the gene matches. Germline V lookup: CDR1 SGHRS, CDR2 YFSETQ. The CDR3 is made up of 19 amino acids.

This clonotype was seen ten or more times. This chain joins TRBV20-1 and TRBJ2-1, with 8 nucleotides matching TRBD1. CDR1 DFQATT and CDR2 SNEGSKA come from the germline V gene (reference sequence). The ends lost 6 bases at V and 0 bases at J; junction bases unmatched: 4. The CDR3 length is 14 residues. The CDR3 DNA reads TGCAGTGCCCCGGACAGGGCCTCCTACAATGAGCAGTTCTTC. Protein sequence: CSAPDRASYNEQFF.

The V call is TRBV11-2, the J call TRBJ2-3; D might be TRBD1 or TRBD2, each matching 5 bases. Per the germline V gene, CDR1 is SGHAT and CDR2 is FQNNGV. The CDR3 loop spans 14 amino acids. The germline V and J ends were trimmed by 3 bases and 0 bases, with 7 bases remaining between them. CDR3: CASSLGRSTDTQYF. CDR3 bases: TGTGCCAGCAGCTTGGGACGGAGCACAGATACGCAGTATTTT.

This chain connects TRBV5-4 to TRBJ2-1; D not certain. The germline CDR1 and CDR2 sequences are SGHNT and YYREEE (reference sequence). The CDR3 contains 15 residues. The ends were cut back, 2 bases at V and 8 bases at J, with 17 bases in the middle. CDR3 nucleotides: TGTGCCAGCAGCTTAGGGAAGCAGGCAGTGGATGAGCAGTTCTTC. Translating gives CASSLGKQAVDEQFF.

This clonotype was detected many times. The rearrangement joins TRBV6-7 to TRBJ1-1; D possibly corresponds to TRBD1 (5 bases). TRBV6-7 is an ORF for which the function is uncertain. Trimming pared 0 bases from V and 2 bases from J, leaving 10 bases between. The length of the CDR3 is 15 residues. The CDR3 coding sequence is TGTGCCAGCAGTTACTCCAGGGCTTCCAACACTGAAGCTTTCTTT. Translated: CASSYSRASNTEAFF.

This clonotype was seen ten or more times. CDR3 DNA sequence: TGTGCCAGCAGCTTAATCCCCGGGACAGGGGAACACGGGGAGCTGTTTTTT. Translated, it gives CASSLIPGTGEHGELFF. V usage is TRBV13 and J usage is TRBJ2-2; 10 bases match TRBD1. V trimming: 2 bases; J trimming: 7 bases; junction bases outside the gene matches: 10. The V gene's germline CDR1 is PRHDT and CDR2 FYEKMQ (reference sequence). The CDR3 contains 17 residues.

This clonotype was recorded a few times. The chain couples TRBV30 to TRBJ2-5; 8 positions match TRBD1. Germline V gene sequence: CDR1 GTSNPN, CDR2 SVGIG (reference sequence). V was pared by 3 bases and J by 3 bases, with 12 bases of the junction left unmatched. This CDR3 is 16 amino acids long. In DNA, the CDR3 is TGTGCCTGGAGCCCCCTAGGACAGGGCGTAAAAGAGACCCAGTACTTC. This translates into CAWSPLGQGVKETQYF. Drawing the rest from reference TRBV30 and TRBJ2-5, the complete variable domain is SQTIHQWPATLVQPVGSPLSLECTVEGTSNPNLYWYRQAAGRGLQLLFYSVGIGQISSEVPQNLSASRPQDRQFILSSKKLLLSDSGFYLCAWSPLGQGVKETQYFGPGTRLLVL.

This clonotype was found many times. The rearrangement joins TRBV7-8 to TRBJ2-1; D could derive from TRBD1 or TRBD2 (7 bases each). Trimming shortened V by 5 bases and J by 2 bases, and 13 bases separated the two germline ends. Germline CDR1 and CDR2: SGHVS and FQNEAQ. CDR3 length: 15 amino acids. CDR3 in amino acids: CASSPQGGAYNEQFF. The CDR3 nucleotides are TGTGCCAGCAGCCCCCAGGGGGGGGCCTACAATGAGCAGTTCTTC.

In its sample, this clonotype was seen many times. Here the CDR3 reads CASRVTGGGTEAFF. The CDR3 coding sequence is TGTGCCAGCAGGGTGACAGGGGGAGGTACTGAAGCTTTCTTT. The rearrangement links TRBV5-4 to TRBJ1-1, with 9 bases fitting TRBD1. The ends lost 5 bases at V and 5 bases at J; junction bases unmatched: 7. The germline CDR1 and CDR2 sequences are SGHNT and YYREEE (reference sequence). The CDR3 runs 14 residues.

The J gene is TRBJ2-2, the V gene TRBV4-1; possibly TRBD2 for D (6 bases). CDR1 and CDR2 (germline): MGHRA, YSYEKL. Deletions cut 1 base from V and 3 bases from J, with 18 bases between. The CDR3 is 18 residues long. The CDR3 reads CASSQGPFLRGDTGELFF. The CDR3 DNA reads TGCGCCAGCAGCCAAGGGCCATTTTTGCGGGGAGACACCGGGGAGCTGTTTTTT.

DNA of the CDR3: TGTGCCAGCAGCCTTGACAGAACTGAAGCTTTCTTT. This codes for CASSLDRTEAFF. V and J are TRBV7-2 and TRBJ1-1, with a tentative D call TRBD1 (5 bases). The CDR3 has 12 amino acids. Per the germline V gene, CDR1 is SGHTA and CDR2 is FQGNSA. The V and J ends lost 5 bases and 5 bases respectively, with 9 bases between them.

In its sample, this clonotype was seen a few times. The V call is TRBV9, the J call TRBJ1-2; maybe TRBD1 (5 bases). This CDR3 contains 13 residues. The V end was cut by 4 bases, the J end by 4 bases, with 11 bases between. Germline CDR1 reads SGDLS; CDR2 reads YYNGEE. In DNA, the CDR3 is TGTGCCAGCAGCCCCGTGCAGGGCTATGGCTACACCTTC. Translating it yields CASSPVQGYGYTF.

In its sample, this clonotype was seen a few times. J is TRBJ1-5 and V is TRBV2; D might be TRBD1 (5 bases). Looked up from germline, CDR1 is SNHLY and CDR2 is FYNNEI. The CDR3 is 15 residues long. Trimming shortened V by 7 bases and J by 7 bases, and 20 bases separated the two germline ends. For the CDR3, the DNA is TGTGCCAGCAACTTCGGGACGCTCTTCGGGCAGCCCCAGCATTTT. Translation: CASNFGTLFGQPQHF.

Ten or more counts support this clonotype. This chain joins TRBV18 and TRBJ2-4; possibly TRBD2 for D (6 bases). Germline CDR1 KGHSH, CDR2 LQKENI. Trimming left V 2 bases short and J 0 bases short, with 8 bases between. The CDR3 runs to 15 residues. CDR3 protein: CASSPWDSAKNIQYF. The CDR3 DNA sequence: TGTGCCAGCTCACCATGGGACTCAGCCAAAAACATTCAGTACTTC.

This rearrangement joins TRBV6-1 to TRBJ2-1, with D possibly being TRBD1 (5 bases). The CDR3 runs to 15 residues. V lost 1 base and J 4 bases, leaving 11 bases between the germline ends. The V gene's germline CDR1 is MNHNS and CDR2 SASEGT. For the CDR3, the DNA is TGTGCCAGCAGTGAAGGCAGGGAACTGTACAATGAGCAGTTCTTC. The encoded protein is CASSEGRELYNEQFF.

The J gene is TRBJ2-3, the V gene TRBV7-8, with TRBD2 matching over 7 bases. There are 15 residues in the CDR3. J lost 2 bases, V lost 4 bases, and 6 bases had no gene match. Germline V lookup: CDR1 SGHVS, CDR2 FQNEAQ. The CDR3 sequence: CASSSGQRDTDTQYF. DNA of the CDR3: TGTGCCAGCAGCTCAGGGCAGCGGGACACAGATACGCAGTATTTT.

The chain recombines TRBV5-4 with TRBJ2-3, with 8 bases matching TRBD2. V was pared by 1 base and J by 5 bases, with 12 bases of the junction left unmatched. The CDR3 spans 17 residues. Germline loops: CDR1 SGHNT, CDR2 YYREEE (reference sequence). In DNA, the CDR3 is TGTGCCAGCAGCTTGTTTGGCGGGGGGCCCGGGGGAGATACGCAGTATTTT. This sequence encodes CASSLFGGGPGGDTQYF.

In its sample, this clonotype was seen a few times. The chain combines TRBV20-1 with TRBJ2-1; D is possibly TRBD1 (6 bases). Trimming took 6 bases from V and 10 from J, leaving 13 bases between them. Germline CDR1 DFQATT, CDR2 SNEGSKA (reference sequence). CDR3 length equals 11 residues. Here the CDR3 reads CSAKVGAEQFF. In DNA form, the CDR3 reads TGCAGTGCAAAGGTGGGGGCCGAGCAGTTCTTC.

This clonotype has at least ten counts. The chain combines TRBV20-1 with TRBJ2-3, with TRBD2 as a possible D gene (7 bases). Trimming took 2 bases from V and 6 from J, leaving 9 bases between them. CDR1 and CDR2 from the germline V gene are DFQATT and SNEGSKA (reference sequence). The CDR3 totals 12 residues. The CDR3: CSARSGGDTQYF. The CDR3 nucleotides read TGCAGTGCTAGATCGGGGGGCGATACGCAGTATTTT.